These 4 T cell receptor beta chains share one sample of origin, sequenced in a study of post-analysis software for immune sequencing data. Study outcomes and limitations: Comparison of patients with controls showed five TRBV segments more frequent in patients, TRBV5-6, TRBV5-1 and TRBV20-1 among them.

Unique molecular identifiers tagged the TCR beta cDNA libraries. Each CDR3 protein is one row after TCRdb ran MiXCR on the PCR reads. The data show about 540,000 distinct CDR3 sequences, with 30% to 40% seen just once and roughly 6% held by the top ten. Which antigens these TCRs recognize remains unknown. Sequencing used blood. The receptors were gathered from a girl between 2 and 17 years old with multiple sclerosis.

V is TRBV4-1 and J is TRBJ2-3, with 11 bases lining up with TRBD2. Germline V CDR1 and CDR2: MGHRA, YSYEKL. The CDR3 sequence is 16 residues long. Unmatched junction bases numbered 6, after V lost 6 bases and J lost 1 base. DNA of the CDR3: TGCGCCAGCAGACCCCGACTAGCGGGGCGCACAGATACGCAGTATTTT. Amino acids: CASRPRLAGRTDTQYF.

A few counts support this clonotype. The rearrangement uses TRBV29-1 and TRBJ2-7; D is possibly TRBD1 or TRBD2 (5 bases each). Trimming left V 4 bases short and J 2 bases short, with 9 bases between. The CDR3 is 12 amino acids. CDR1 and CDR2 (germline): SQVTM, ANQGSEA. In DNA, the CDR3 is TGCAGCGTTGGGGACCAGACCTACGAGCAGTACTTC. Its translation: CSVGDQTYEQYF.

At least ten counts were recorded for this clonotype. This chain links TRBV7-9 with TRBJ2-7, with TRBD2 matching 9 bases. The CDR3 runs to 15 residues. CDR1 is SEHNR and CDR2 is FQNEAQ in the germline V gene (reference sequence). The V segment lost 4 bases and the J segment 5 bases; nucleotides outside the gene matches: 9. The CDR3 nucleotides read TGTGCCAGCAGCTCGAGCGGGGGGACGACCAACGAGCAGTACTTC. Its protein product is CASSSSGGTTNEQYF. The whole variable domain, remainder taken from reference TRBV7-9 and TRBJ2-7, is DTGVSQNPRHKITKRGQNVTFRCDPISEHNRLYWYRQTLGQGPEFLTYFQNEAQLEKSRLLSDRFSAERPKGSFSTLEIQRTEQGDSAMYLCASSSSGGTTNEQYFGPGTRLTVT.

This clonotype was seen a handful of times. This chain links TRBV5-1 with TRBJ2-7, with D possibly matching TRBD1 (5 bases). Germline CDR1 and CDR2: SGHRS and YFSETQ. This CDR3 has 15 residues. V was shortened by 0 bases and J by 2 bases, with 12 bases between the two germline ends. For the CDR3, the DNA is TGCGCCAGCAGCTTGGGTGTGTCAGGGCCCTACGAGCAGTACTTC. Translation gives CASSLGVSGPYEQYF.